The next 21 T cell receptor beta chains were all read from a single sample in a study of OX40 agonist ivuxolimab in advanced cancers. Method: immunoSEQ multiplex PCR; TCRdb's copy keeps in-frame clones and lacks some. This table has 55,000 to 65,000 clones, roughly 84% appearing once. Specimen: CD4+ or CD8+ T cells sorted from blood, collected in a trial of the OX40 agonist ivuxolimab. These receptors were collected from an adult with an advanced solid tumor such as melanoma, head and neck, liver or kidney cancer.

The chain couples TRBV29-1 to TRBJ1-2; D possibly corresponds to TRBD1 (6 bases). V dropped 7 bases and J dropped 8 bases, with 14 bases sitting between them. The length of the CDR3 is 11 residues. CDR1 is SQVTM, CDR2 ANQGSEA, per germline. The chain's CDR3 is CSAYSGDGYTF. In nucleotides, the CDR3 is TGCAGCGCTTACTCAGGGGACGGCTACACCTTC.

By share, this clone ranks as medium-sized. The genes are TRBV20-1 and TRBJ1-1; D might be TRBD1 (5 bases). V gave up 4 bases and J gave up 4 bases, with 7 bases separating them. Germline V gene data show CDR1 as DFQATT and CDR2 as SNEGSKA (reference sequence). CDR3 length equals 11 residues. The CDR3 coding sequence is TGCAGTGCTACAGGGTTCACTGAAGCTTTCTTT. The encoded protein is CSATGFTEAFF.

This chain joins TRBV4-1 and TRBJ2-6; D is unclear. The CDR3 extends over 16 amino acids. CDR1 MGHRA and CDR2 YSYEKL come from the germline V gene. Trimming removed 1 base from V and 0 bases from J, with 7 bases in between. CDR3 bases: TGCGCCAGCAGCCAAGCCCAGACCTCTGGGGCCAACGTCCTGACTTTC. Amino acids: CASSQAQTSGANVLTF.

The chain carries TRBV18 and TRBJ1-4, with D perhaps matching TRBD1 (5 bases). V dropped 0 bases and J dropped 5 bases, with 10 bases sitting between them. The CDR3 is 15 residues long. Germline CDR1 reads KGHSH; CDR2 reads LQKENI. This CDR3 reads CASSPPSGLNEKLFF. Here the CDR3 DNA reads TGTGCCAGCTCACCACCGTCAGGGTTGAATGAAAAACTGTTTTTT.

The sample holds a few counts of this clone. The chain has TRBV19 and TRBJ2-2, with a weak D call TRBD1 (5 bases). This CDR3 is built from 15 residues. The V and J ends lost 7 bases and 8 bases respectively, with 20 bases between them. Germline V CDR1 and CDR2: LNHDA, SQIVND (reference sequence). The CDR3 DNA is TGTGCCAGTAAGGAAAGTCGTGGGGCCTTGGGGGAGCTGTTTTTT. Its protein is CASKESRGALGELFF.

The chain employs TRBV7-2 and TRBJ1-1; D is unclear. The CDR3 length is 12 residues. The V end was cut by 0 bases, the J end by 5 bases, with 4 bases between. Germline-derived CDR1 and CDR2 are SGHTA and FQGNSA. CDR3 coding DNA: TGTGCCAGCAGCTTAGCGGGGACTGAAGCTTTCTTT. Residues: CASSLAGTEAFF.

On this clone: This sample also contains other DNA sequences that code for the same CDR3. The chain recombines TRBV5-1 with TRBJ1-2; a weak D match, TRBD1 (5 bases). The CDR3 runs 15 residues. CDR1 is SGHRS, CDR2 YFSETQ, per germline. The V and J ends lost 1 base and 1 base respectively, with 11 bases between them. Written as DNA, the CDR3 is TGCGCCAGCAGCTTGTTACCAGACAGTAACTATGGCTACACCTTC. Translating gives CASSLLPDSNYGYTF. Together with reference TRBV5-1 and TRBJ1-2, the CDR3 gives the full variable domain: KAGVTQTPRYLIKTRGQQVTLSCSPISGHRSVSWYQQTPGQGLQFLFEYFSETQRNKGNFPGRFSGRQFSNSRSEMNVSTLELGDSALYLCASSLLPDSNYGYTFGSGTRLTVV.

The chain has TRBV5-4 and TRBJ1-1; D not resolved. The CDR3 consists of 13 residues. Germline V gives CDR1 SGHNT, CDR2 YYREEE (reference sequence). Trimming stripped 1 base from V and 1 base from J, with 5 bases between. This CDR3 is CASSLQRNTEAFF. CDR3 nucleotide sequence: TGTGCCAGCAGCTTGCAGAGGAACACTGAAGCTTTCTTT.

The rearrangement joins TRBV9 to TRBJ2-2; perhaps TRBD2 as D (6 bases). CDR3 length: 18 residues. Germline V lookup: CDR1 SGDLS, CDR2 YYNGEE. V was shortened by 3 bases and J by 3 bases, with 21 bases between the two germline ends. CDR3 sequence: CASSALSEVGGHTGELFF. The CDR3 DNA sequence: TGTGCCAGCAGCGCCCTCTCGGAGGTGGGAGGACACACCGGGGAGCTGTTTTTT.

This clone was seen a handful of times. J is TRBJ2-1 and V is TRBV7-6, with 7 bases matching TRBD2. The CDR3 covers 14 residues. The V gene's germline CDR1 is SGHVS and CDR2 FNYEAQ. Unmatched junction bases numbered 4, after V lost 2 bases and J lost 6 bases. CDR3 in amino acids: CASSLSRGVNEQFF. The CDR3 nucleotides are TGTGCCAGCAGCTTAAGCCGGGGGGTCAATGAGCAGTTCTTC.

This rearrangement joins TRBV5-6 to TRBJ2-7; 8 bases match TRBD1. The V gene's germline CDR1 is SGHDT and CDR2 YYEEEE. Trimming cost V 4 bases and J 3 bases; bases outside gene matches: 3. The CDR3 has 13 amino acids. CDR3 in amino acids: CASSLTGVYEQYF. In DNA, the CDR3 is TGTGCCAGCAGCCTGACAGGGGTCTACGAGCAGTACTTC.

The CDR3 region is CASSPPAGGPLRGNIQYF. CDR3 in DNA: TGTGCCAGCTCACCACCTGCGGGAGGGCCCTTACGTGGAAACATTCAGTACTTC. This chain connects TRBV18 to TRBJ2-4, with 9 bases aligning to TRBD2. The germline V gene has CDR1 KGHSH and CDR2 LQKENI. The CDR3 length is 18 residues. The ends lost 0 bases at V and 6 bases at J; junction bases unmatched: 12.

To note about this clone: Other DNA sequences from this sample encode an identical CDR3 as well. The V gene is TRBV7-2, the J gene TRBJ2-5; D call uncertain. CDR1 and CDR2 (germline): SGHTA, FQGNSA. The CDR3 runs to 12 residues. Trimming removed 0 bases at V and 5 bases at J, with 4 bases between. The CDR3 spells CASSLARETQYF. DNA of the CDR3: TGTGCCAGCAGCTTAGCTCGCGAGACCCAGTACTTC.

This rearrangement joins TRBV7-2 to TRBJ1-2, with D unclear. This CDR3 is 13 amino acids long. Germline CDR1 is SGHTA and CDR2 is FQGNSA. The germline V and J ends were trimmed by 1 base and 3 bases, with 6 bases remaining between them. In DNA, the CDR3 is TGTGCCAGCAGCTTAGATCAAGACTATGGCTACACCTTC. This encodes CASSLDQDYGYTF.

This clone turned up a few times. J is TRBJ2-5 and V is TRBV7-2; unclear D gene. The CDR3 covers 13 residues. Trimming took off 0 bases at V and 0 bases at J, with 2 bases between the two ends. The germline gives CDR1 SGHTA, CDR2 FQGNSA. The CDR3 here is CASSLANQETQYF. The CDR3 DNA is TGTGCCAGCAGCTTAGCCAACCAAGAGACCCAGTACTTC. Variable domain in full (rest from reference TRBV7-2 and TRBJ2-5): GAGVSQSPSNKVTEKGKDVELRCDPISGHTALYWYRQSLGQGLEFLIYFQGNSAPDKSGLPSDRFSAERTGGSVSTLTIQRTQQEDSAVYLCASSLANQETQYFGPGTRLLVL.

The rearrangement uses TRBV5-1 and TRBJ1-2; TRBD1 matches 8 bases. This CDR3 spans 15 amino acids. Trimming at V came to 4 bases and at J to 3 bases, leaving 8 bases not matched to a gene. Germline V CDR1 and CDR2: SGHRS, YFSETQ. The CDR3 is CASSPGGPMDYGYTF. DNA for the CDR3: TGCGCCAGCAGCCCAGGGGGCCCTATGGACTATGGCTACACCTTC.

This clone was counted only a few times. V usage is TRBV11-2 and J usage is TRBJ1-4; tentatively, D is TRBD1 (5 bases). V was cut by 2 bases and J by 8 bases, with 12 bases left in between. Germline CDR1 is SGHAT and CDR2 is FQNNGV. CDR3 length equals 14 residues. The CDR3 DNA reads as TGTGCCAGCAGCTTAATGGGGGGAGGGGAAAAACTGTTTTTT. It codes for CASSLMGGGEKLFF. The entire variable domain, with the rest obtained from reference TRBV11-2 and TRBJ1-4, is as follows: EAGVAQSPRYKIIEKRQSVAFWCNPISGHATLYWYQQILGQGPKLLIQFQNNGVVDDSQLPKDRFSAERLKGVDSTLKIQPAKLEDSAVYLCASSLMGGGEKLFFGSGTQLSVL.

The rearrangement links TRBV4-3 to TRBJ1-1; perhaps TRBD1 as D (5 bases). Germline V CDR1 and CDR2: LGHNA, YSLEER. V dropped 0 bases and J dropped 7 bases, with 9 bases sitting between them. The CDR3 contains 13 residues. CDR3 region: CASSQDLGREAFF. As DNA, the CDR3 is TGCGCCAGCAGCCAAGATCTGGGACGTGAAGCTTTCTTT.

V usage is TRBV4-2 and J usage is TRBJ2-5; weak D call: TRBD1 (5 bases). CDR1 is LGHNA, CDR2 YNFKEQ, per germline. The CDR3 runs 15 residues. V was cut by 0 bases and J by 4 bases, with 12 bases left in between. The CDR3 DNA sequence: TGTGCCAGCAGCCAAGAATTAAATAGGGGAGAGACCCAGTACTTC. Amino acid sequence: CASSQELNRGETQYF.

The chain combines TRBV15 with TRBJ2-1, with TRBD2 matching 8 bases. The CDR3 contains 16 residues. Trimming cost V 1 base and J 6 bases; bases outside gene matches: 8. CDR1 LNHNV and CDR2 YYDKDF come from the germline V gene (reference sequence). The CDR3 region is CATSRAGGRIGNEQFF. The CDR3, as DNA: TGTGCCACCAGCAGAGCGGGGGGGCGAATTGGCAATGAGCAGTTCTTC.

The chain joins TRBV5-4 to TRBJ2-1; D unclear. V lost 0 bases, J lost 0 bases, and 7 bases lay in between. The CDR3 is 15 amino acids. Per the germline V gene, CDR1 is SGHNT and CDR2 is YYREEE (reference sequence). CDR3 DNA sequence: TGTGCCAGCAGCTTGGGTGGAGCCTCCTACAATGAGCAGTTCTTC. It encodes CASSLGGASYNEQFF.